This TCR beta chain stems from a study of shared clonotypes between healthy human individuals. This CDR3 contains 15 residues. Trimming shortened V by 8 bases and J by 3 bases, and 17 bases separated the two germline ends. Germline CDR1 SGDLS, CDR2 YYNGEE. Deep level was the assay's run setting. This table comes from immunoSEQ multiplex PCR, and its TCRdb copy is limited to in-frame clones, with some not included. The table has about 2.5 million clones, approximately 90% seen once; the top ten hold 0.37%. A note on this clone: No antigen is known for it.

Points from the study as a whole: Among donors, the sharing of clonotypes was expected to be influenced by sequencing depth.

The source is a man aged 18 to 30 in good health. Some clones in this sample may be carry-over from other donors' samples. This chain connects TRBV9 to TRBJ2-2, with a weak D call TRBD1 (7 bases). Sequencing was carried out using naive CD4+ T cells from PBMCs. Regarding subset: CD45RA+ positively selected. The CDR3: CASGQGGAYTGELFF. The DNA for the CDR3 is TGTGCCAGTGGGCAGGGGGGAGCCTACACCGGGGAGCTGTTTTTT.